The clone carrying this T cell receptor (beta chain) was seen only once. Per the study methods: The assay estimated nucleated cells by amplifying reference gene primers. Repertoires were generated with immunoSEQ multiplex PCR, while TCRdb's copy carries only in-frame clones and drops some. The V and J calls and clone size are taken from that table; D and trimming were inferred from the DNA. The sample holds 140,000 to 150,000 clones, 80% to 90% seen once. The data stem from a study of blood T cell repertoires in COVID-19. As for the study in general: Nucleic acid was either cDNA or gDNA, and it came from T cells, B-cell-depleted T cells, or PBMCs.

The specimen was peripheral blood. The receptor comes from an older woman with COVID-19, enrolled during active disease.

The CDR3 sequence: CASSFVPTDTQYF. Here the CDR3 DNA reads TGTGCCAGCAGTTTCGTCCCCACAGATACGCAGTATTTT. The chain carries TRBV6-1 and TRBJ2-3, with D hard to call. CDR1 is MNHNS, CDR2 SASEGT, per germline. V lost 5 bases and J 2 bases, leaving 8 bases between the germline ends. The CDR3 is 13 residues long.